These 27 T cell receptor beta chains originate from one sample sequenced in a study of blood T cell repertoires in COVID-19. This table comes from immunoSEQ multiplex PCR, and its TCRdb copy is limited to in-frame clones, with some not included. The table records about 130,000 clones, approximately 84% of them present only once. Specimen: peripheral blood. The source is a woman older than 75 with acute or convalescent COVID-19.

This rearrangement joins TRBV29-1 to TRBJ1-2; 8 bases line up with TRBD1. The V and J ends lost 7 bases and 2 bases, in that order; junction bases with no gene match: 6. CDR1 and CDR2 (germline): SQVTM, ANQGSEA. This CDR3 contains 13 residues. This CDR3 reads CSARTGNNYGYTF. The DNA of the CDR3 is TGCAGCGCCAGGACAGGGAACAACTATGGCTACACCTTC.

This chain links TRBV25-1 with TRBJ2-5, with 9 bases aligning to TRBD1. The V segment lost 2 bases and the J segment 4 bases; nucleotides outside the gene matches: 2. The germline V gene encodes CDR1 MGHDK and CDR2 SYGVNS. CDR3 length equals 14 residues. As DNA, the CDR3 is TGTGCCAGCAGTGAAGGGACAGGGACAGAGACCCAGTACTTC. Its protein product is CASSEGTGTETQYF.

The rearrangement joins TRBV20-1 to TRBJ1-2; D gene unclear. V was pared by 3 bases and J by 6 bases, with 8 bases between. The CDR3 consists of 11 residues. The germline V gene encodes CDR1 DFQATT and CDR2 SNEGSKA (reference sequence). DNA of the CDR3: TGCAGTGCTAGCCCCTTTGATGGCTACACCTTC. Translation gives CSASPFDGYTF.

CDR3 loop: CASSQDSVYGYTF. Written as DNA, the CDR3 is TGTGCCAGCAGCCAAGACAGCGTCTATGGCTACACCTTC. This chain links TRBV7-9 with TRBJ1-2; the D gene is possibly TRBD1 (5 bases). Germline loops: CDR1 SEHNR, CDR2 FQNEAQ (reference sequence). The V and J ends lost 5 bases and 4 bases respectively, with 11 bases between them. The CDR3 consists of 13 residues.

This chain uses TRBV29-1 with TRBJ2-2; 7 bases map to TRBD1. The CDR3 has 15 residues. CDR1 and CDR2 (germline): SQVTM, ANQGSEA. After removal of 5 bases from V and 2 bases from J, the junction contained 8 bases not matched to a gene. The CDR3 region is CSVKMTGYNTGELFF. Here the CDR3 DNA reads TGCAGCGTTAAAATGACAGGGTACAACACCGGGGAGCTGTTTTTT.

V and J are TRBV18 and TRBJ2-3, with D tentatively TRBD2 (6 bases). V was trimmed by 0 bases and J by 0 bases, leaving 16 bases between them. The CDR3 has 18 amino acids. The V gene's germline CDR1 is KGHSH and CDR2 LQKENI. The CDR3 nucleotides read TGTGCCAGCTCACCACCGGGGGGAGTTTATCCTAGCACAGATACGCAGTATTTT. Translated: CASSPPGGVYPSTDTQYF.

The rearrangement joins TRBV30 to TRBJ1-2, with TRBD1 matching 12 bases. V shed 1 base, J shed 4 bases, and the junction held 4 bases outside the gene matches. Germline CDR1 GTSNPN, CDR2 SVGIG (reference sequence). This CDR3 has 15 residues. The CDR3 is CAWSAGTGGIYGYTF. CDR3 bases: TGTGCCTGGAGTGCAGGGACAGGGGGCATCTATGGCTACACCTTC.

The chain employs TRBV14 and TRBJ1-6, with 7 bases matching TRBD1. V was pared by 3 bases and J by 9 bases, with 8 bases of the junction left unmatched. CDR3 size: 15 residues. CDR1 SGHDN and CDR2 FVKESK come from the germline V gene. The DNA of the CDR3 is TGTGCCAGCAGCCACCGGGACAGCCTTCGTTCACCCCTCCACTTT. Translating gives CASSHRDSLRSPLHF.

The V gene is TRBV6-5, the J gene TRBJ1-4; D remains unclear. CDR1 is MNHEY, CDR2 SVGAGI, per germline. The CDR3 sequence is 14 residues long. Trimming shortened V by 4 bases and J by 8 bases, and 14 bases separated the two germline ends. The DNA of the CDR3 is TGTGCCAGCAGTTTGACGCACAGCTTCGAAAAACTGTTTTTT. It codes for CASSLTHSFEKLFF.

This chain uses TRBV5-6 with TRBJ1-2; D may be TRBD1 (5 bases). V dropped 6 bases and J dropped 5 bases, with 17 bases sitting between them. This CDR3 comprises 14 residues. Germline CDR1 reads SGHDT; CDR2 reads YYEEEE. Here the CDR3 DNA reads TGTGCCAGCAACATGGTGGGGACTGAGTATGGCTACACCTTC. Amino acids: CASNMVGTEYGYTF.

J is TRBJ2-1 and V is TRBV5-1, with TRBD2 identical over 8 bases. Germline V CDR1 and CDR2: SGHRS, YFSETQ. The CDR3 length is 16 residues. The ends lost 0 bases at V and 1 base at J; junction bases unmatched: 3. The CDR3 DNA reads TGCGCCAGCAGCTTGGTGGCTAGCGGGTCCTACAATGAGCAGTTCTTC. Amino acids: CASSLVASGSYNEQFF.

V gene TRBV5-1 combines with J gene TRBJ1-2; D remains unclear. The length of the CDR3 is 14 residues. The V end lost 4 bases, the J end lost 2 bases, and 12 bases lay between the germline ends. CDR1 and CDR2 (germline): SGHRS, YFSETQ. The CDR3 region has the DNA TGCGCCAGCAGCGACGGGAGAGGGAACTATGGCTACACCTTC. It is translated as CASSDGRGNYGYTF.

CDR3 in amino acids: CASADRINYGYTF. Written as DNA, the CDR3 is TGTGCCAGCGCAGACAGAATCAACTATGGCTACACCTTC. V gene TRBV19 combines with J gene TRBJ1-2; maybe TRBD1 (5 bases). Germline V CDR1 and CDR2: LNHDA, SQIVND (reference sequence). V was pared by 9 bases and J by 2 bases, with 13 bases between. The CDR3 totals 13 residues.

J is TRBJ2-1 and V is TRBV6-2 or TRBV6-3, with D possibly TRBD2 on 6 matching bases. The CDR3 totals 15 residues. Per germline, CDR1 MNHEY and CDR2 SVGEGT. Trimming cost V 3 bases and J 5 bases, with 14 bases left between them. The CDR3 loop reads CASSYRRGVDNEQFF. The DNA for the CDR3 is TGTGCCAGCAGTTATCGGCGGGGCGTCGACAATGAGCAGTTCTTC.

V is TRBV11-2 and J is TRBJ2-5; TRBD1 matches 8 bases. The V segment lost 3 bases and the J segment 1 base; nucleotides outside the gene matches: 1. Germline CDR1 SGHAT, CDR2 FQNNGV. The CDR3 is made up of 14 amino acids. For the CDR3, the DNA is TGTGCCAGCAGCTTTCAGGGGGCCCAAGAGACCCAGTACTTC. Residues: CASSFQGAQETQYF.

The chain links TRBV6-5 to TRBJ2-2; 10 bases line up with TRBD1. From germline, CDR1 is MNHEY and CDR2 SVGAGI. This CDR3 comprises 14 residues. V was clipped by 6 bases and J by 7 bases; unmatched bases: 5. The CDR3 region has the DNA TGTGCCAGCAGCGACAGGGGGCAGGTCGGGGAGCTGTTTTTT. It codes for CASSDRGQVGELFF.

The DNA of the CDR3 is TGTGCCAGCAGTTTAGGGGCCTGGACCGGGGAGCTGTTTTTT. As protein: CASSLGAWTGELFF. The chain recombines TRBV27 with TRBJ2-2; D is possibly TRBD1 (5 bases). Trimming removed 2 bases at V and 5 bases at J, with 9 bases between. In germline, CDR1 is MNHEY, CDR2 SMNVEV (reference sequence). This CDR3 has 14 residues.

This chain links TRBV6-1 with TRBJ1-1, with D unclear. The CDR3 is 15 residues long. Germline assignment: CDR1 MNHNS and CDR2 SASEGT. Trimming removed 2 bases from V and 2 bases from J, with 12 bases in between. The CDR3, as DNA: TGTGCCAGCAGTGAATCTAGAGGAGCTAACACTGAAGCTTTCTTT. Encoded protein: CASSESRGANTEAFF.

The chain is built from TRBV6-5 and TRBJ1-2; no reliable D call. Germline CDR1 and CDR2: MNHEY and SVGAGI. The CDR3 is 15 residues long. Trimming left V 5 bases short and J 2 bases short, with 15 bases between. The CDR3 reads CASSPRNIANYGYTF. CDR3 DNA: TGTGCCAGCAGTCCCCGTAACATTGCCAACTATGGCTACACCTTC.

The chain links TRBV6-5 to TRBJ2-7; 7 nucleotides match TRBD1. Germline lookup yields CDR1 MNHEY and CDR2 SVGAGI. V lost 4 bases, J lost 2 bases, and 2 bases stayed unmatched. This CDR3 is 13 amino acids long. The CDR3 bases are TGTGCCAGCAGTTTGGGACAGACCTACGAGCAGTACTTC. Translating gives CASSLGQTYEQYF.

This clone came up many times. The chain couples TRBV7-9 to TRBJ2-3; no clear D gene. This CDR3 is 13 amino acids long. CDR1 is SEHNR and CDR2 is FQNEAQ in the germline V gene (reference sequence). The V and J ends lost 5 bases and 3 bases respectively, with 9 bases between them. CDR3 region: CASSAQETDTQYF. CDR3 DNA: TGTGCCAGCAGCGCCCAGGAAACAGATACGCAGTATTTT.

This clone has only one observation. The chain carries TRBV5-1 and TRBJ2-5; 8 bases line up with TRBD1. The CDR3 runs to 16 residues. V dropped 0 bases and J dropped 0; count of bases not matched to a gene: 4. Germline V gene lookup returns CDR1 SGHRS and CDR2 YFSETQ. For the CDR3, the DNA is TGCGCCAGCAGCTTGGCAGGGGGCCGTAACCAAGAGACCCAGTACTTC. Protein: CASSLAGGRNQETQYF. Drawing the rest from reference TRBV5-1 and TRBJ2-5, the complete variable domain is KAGVTQTPRYLIKTRGQQVTLSCSPISGHRSVSWYQQTPGQGLQFLFEYFSETQRNKGNFPGRFSGRQFSNSRSEMNVSTLELGDSALYLCASSLAGGRNQETQYFGPGTRLLVL.

The rearrangement uses TRBV6-6 and TRBJ2-4; 11 bases fit TRBD1. The length of the CDR3 is 15 residues. The germline V gene encodes CDR1 MNHNY and CDR2 SVGAGI (reference sequence). V trimming: 4 bases; J trimming: 7 bases; junction bases outside the gene matches: 6. The CDR3: CASSWTGGGGNIQYF. The CDR3 DNA is TGTGCCAGCAGTTGGACAGGGGGCGGTGGGAACATTCAGTACTTC.

This clone was counted once. CDR3 DNA: TGTGCCAGCAGCTACGGAGCCGGGACTAGCGGGAGGGCTGAGCAGTTCTTC. Translated: CASSYGAGTSGRAEQFF. The chain combines TRBV7-2 with TRBJ2-1; 16 nucleotides match TRBD2. Germline loops: CDR1 SGHTA, CDR2 FQGNSA. Trimming cost V 4 bases and J 9 bases; bases outside gene matches: 9. CDR3 length equals 17 residues. The full variable domain, with the rest looked up from reference TRBV7-2 and TRBJ2-1, is GAGVSQSPSNKVTEKGKDVELRCDPISGHTALYWYRQSLGQGLEFLIYFQGNSAPDKSGLPSDRFSAERTGGSVSTLTIQRTQQEDSAVYLCASSYGAGTSGRAEQFFGPGTRLTVL.

The rearrangement joins TRBV7-2 to TRBJ1-6; TRBD1 aligns across 10 bases. J lost 9 bases, V lost 5 bases, and 7 bases had no gene match. The CDR3 covers 15 residues. CDR1 and CDR2 (germline): SGHTA, FQGNSA. The CDR3 DNA is TGTGCCAGCAGCGGAGGGACAGGGGACCTTTCACCCCTCCACTTT. Translation: CASSGGTGDLSPLHF.

The chain employs TRBV5-6 and TRBJ2-1, with TRBD2 matching over 7 bases. The CDR3 sequence is 14 residues long. V shed 3 bases, J shed 3 bases, and the junction held 3 bases outside the gene matches. Germline lookup yields CDR1 SGHDT and CDR2 YYEEEE. CDR3 nucleotides: TGTGCCAGCAGCTACACTAGCGTCTACAATGAGCAGTTCTTC. This sequence encodes CASSYTSVYNEQFF.

This chain joins TRBV18 and TRBJ2-1; D is ambiguous. This CDR3 is 13 amino acids long. Germline V gene data show CDR1 as KGHSH and CDR2 as LQKENI. The V and J ends lost 5 bases and 5 bases respectively, with 10 bases between them. The CDR3 coding sequence is TGTGCCAGCTCATCAAATACGGACAATGAGCAGTTCTTC. Protein: CASSSNTDNEQFF.